The 21 T cell receptor beta chains reported below all come from one sample, sequenced in a study of blood T cell repertoires in COVID-19. Using immunoSEQ multiplex PCR, the repertoire was profiled, and TCRdb retains in-frame clones only, with some absent. The sample holds under 450,000 clones, around 88% seen once. The sequenced material came from peripheral blood. All receptors come from a woman between 50 and 59 years old with COVID-19, enrolled during active disease.

The chain couples TRBV18 to TRBJ2-3; 7 bases agree with TRBD1. J gave up 3 bases and V 2 bases, and 2 bases lay outside the gene matches. CDR1 KGHSH and CDR2 LQKENI come from the germline V gene. The CDR3 is 14 amino acids. DNA for the CDR3: TGTGCCAGCTCACCAGACAGGGATACAGATACGCAGTATTTT. It translates to CASSPDRDTDTQYF.

The V call is TRBV2, the J call TRBJ2-1, with 12 bases identical to TRBD2. Trimming cost V 6 bases and J 7 bases; bases outside gene matches: 4. The CDR3 is 14 amino acids. Germline V gene sequence: CDR1 SNHLY, CDR2 FYNNEI. The CDR3 nucleotides are TGTGCCAGCAGCTTAGGACTAGCGGGGAATGAGCAGTTCTTC. Translated, it gives CASSLGLAGNEQFF.

The rearrangement uses TRBV12-5 and TRBJ2-7; D is ambiguous. V lost 0 bases and J 4 bases, leaving 4 bases between the germline ends. The CDR3 is 12 residues long. Per germline, CDR1 LGHNT and CDR2 FRNRAP. CDR3 in amino acids: CASGLVSYEQYF. In DNA form, the CDR3 reads TGTGCTAGTGGTTTGGTATCTTACGAGCAGTACTTC.

V usage is TRBV27 and J usage is TRBJ2-7, with TRBD1 matching 8 bases. V dropped 1 base and J dropped 7; count of bases not matched to a gene: 15. The CDR3 sequence is 17 residues long. The germline V gene has CDR1 MNHEY and CDR2 SMNVEV (reference sequence). CDR3 amino acids: CASSLFSGSGGSGEQYF. CDR3 in DNA: TGTGCCAGCAGTTTATTTTCGGGGTCAGGGGGCTCGGGAGAGCAGTACTTC.

The chain employs TRBV18 and TRBJ1-2, with 9 nucleotides matching TRBD1. The CDR3 sequence is 19 residues long. Germline CDR1 reads KGHSH; CDR2 reads LQKENI. J lost 6 bases, V lost 3 bases, and 20 bases had no gene match. The DNA of the CDR3 is TGTGCCAGCTCACCGAGCCGGGGGACAGGGAGAAGGAAGGAGAATGGCTACACCTTC. It yields the protein CASSPSRGTGRRKENGYTF.

This chain connects TRBV3-1 (or the pseudogene TRBV3-2) to TRBJ1-6; D gene unclear. CDR3 length: 15 residues. Germline-derived CDR1 and CDR2 are LGHDT and YNNKEL (reference sequence). Trimming pared 4 bases from V and 4 bases from J, leaving 11 bases between. In DNA form, the CDR3 reads TGTGCCAGCAGCCCCGGAGCGGTATATAATTCACCCCTCCACTTT. Translated: CASSPGAVYNSPLHF.

The rearrangement links TRBV2 to TRBJ1-4; 11 bases align to TRBD1. From germline, CDR1 is SNHLY and CDR2 FYNNEI. CDR3 length equals 14 residues. V gave up 7 bases and J gave up 8 bases; unmatched junction bases: 6. CDR3 loop: CASMGGQGDEKLFF. The CDR3 DNA is TGTGCCAGCATGGGGGGACAGGGGGACGAAAAACTGTTTTTT.

The genes are TRBV15 and TRBJ1-1; 8 nucleotides match TRBD1. V was clipped by 5 bases and J by 1 base; unmatched bases: 3. This CDR3 comprises 14 residues. Germline CDR1 and CDR2: LNHNV and YYDKDF (reference sequence). The CDR3, as DNA: TGTGCCACCAGCGGTGACAGGGGGAACACTGAAGCTTTCTTT. As protein: CATSGDRGNTEAFF.

This clone has only one observation. Given a much more abundant clone one base away, this may be a read error. This rearrangement joins TRBV5-1 to TRBJ1-1, with D maybe TRBD1 (5 bases). The CDR3 runs to 14 residues. Deletions cut 0 bases from V and 0 bases from J, with 6 bases between. Germline V gene sequence: CDR1 SGHRS, CDR2 YFSETQ. CDR3 nucleotides: TGCGCCAGCAGCTTGGGGACATTGAACACTGAAGCTTTCTTT. Amino acid sequence: CASSLGTLNTEAFF. Supplemented by reference TRBV5-1 and TRBJ1-1, the full variable domain reads KAGVTQTPRYLIKTRGQQVTLSCSPISGHRSVSWYQQTPGQGLQFLFEYFSETQRNKGNFPGRFSGRQFSNSRSEMNVSTLELGDSALYLCASSLGTLNTEAFFGQGTRLTVV.

About this clone: Other DNA sequences in this sample translate to the same CDR3. This chain joins TRBV5-1 and TRBJ1-1, with no clear D. V shed 4 bases and J shed 2 bases, with 9 bases lying between them. Germline CDR1 and CDR2: SGHRS and YFSETQ. This CDR3 contains 13 residues. The CDR3 DNA follows: TGCGCCAGCAGCATCGGAGGCAACACTGAAGCTTTCTTT. It encodes CASSIGGNTEAFF.

V gene TRBV19 combines with J gene TRBJ1-4; 11 bases match TRBD1. Unmatched junction bases numbered 3, after V lost 7 bases and J lost 5 bases. Germline V gives CDR1 LNHDA, CDR2 SQIVND (reference sequence). The CDR3 is 14 amino acids. In DNA form, the CDR3 reads TGTGCCAGTACCGGGGACAGGGGGAATGAAAAACTGTTTTTT. Its translation is CASTGDRGNEKLFF.

This clone was observed a single time. The rearrangement joins TRBV2 to TRBJ1-4; 7 nucleotides match TRBD1. Germline lookup yields CDR1 SNHLY and CDR2 FYNNEI. V shed 3 bases, J shed 3 bases, and the junction held 1 base outside the gene matches. This CDR3 contains 14 residues. CDR3: CASSEGTANEKLFF. CDR3 sequence (DNA): TGTGCCAGCAGTGAGGGGACAGCTAATGAAAAACTGTTTTTT.

This rearrangement joins TRBV14 to TRBJ1-1; D ambiguous. V was cut by 3 bases and J by 4 bases, with 12 bases left in between. CDR3 length: 14 residues. Germline lookup yields CDR1 SGHDN and CDR2 FVKESK. CDR3 DNA: TGTGCCAGCAGCCAGTATCACCCGAGCACTGAAGCTTTCTTT. This translates into CASSQYHPSTEAFF.

In its sample, this clone was seen a few times. The chain carries TRBV7-9 and TRBJ2-2; 8 nucleotides align to TRBD2. Germline CDR1 and CDR2: SEHNR and FQNEAQ (reference sequence). V was clipped by 5 bases and J by 6 bases; unmatched bases: 11. The CDR3 has 16 amino acids. In DNA form, the CDR3 reads TGTGCCAGCAGCCACAGTAGCGGGGCAGGGGCCGGGGAGCTGTTTTTT. The encoded protein is CASSHSSGAGAGELFF. The full variable domain, its missing parts supplied by reference TRBV7-9 and TRBJ2-2, is DTGVSQNPRHKITKRGQNVTFRCDPISEHNRLYWYRQTLGQGPEFLTYFQNEAQLEKSRLLSDRFSAERPKGSFSTLEIQRTEQGDSAMYLCASSHSSGAGAGELFFGEGSRLTVL.

This sequence joins TRBV5-1 and TRBJ2-2; 7 nucleotides line up with TRBD1. The germline gives CDR1 SGHRS, CDR2 YFSETQ. V lost 0 bases, J lost 0 bases, and 5 bases stayed unmatched. The CDR3 has 17 amino acids. CDR3: CASSLARGQTNTGELFF. DNA of the CDR3: TGCGCCAGCAGCTTGGCTCGGGGACAGACGAACACCGGGGAGCTGTTTTTT.

This rearrangement joins TRBV11-2 to TRBJ1-3; D remains ambiguous. The CDR3 covers 16 residues. Trimming cost V 2 bases and J 4 bases, with 15 bases left between them. CDR1 is SGHAT and CDR2 is FQNNGV in the germline V gene. CDR3 nucleotide sequence: TGTGCCAGCAGCTTAAATCAAGCAGGCTCGGGAAACACCATATATTTT. Its translation is CASSLNQAGSGNTIYF.

The rearrangement uses TRBV6-6 and TRBJ2-3, with D perhaps matching TRBD1 (5 bases). The CDR3 is 13 residues long. Germline V lookup: CDR1 MNHNY, CDR2 SVGAGI (reference sequence). Trimming removed 8 bases from V and 2 bases from J, with 11 bases in between. The CDR3 sequence: CASGDSNTDTQYF. CDR3 nucleotides: TGTGCCAGCGGAGACAGTAACACAGATACGCAGTATTTT.

The chain recombines TRBV5-6 with TRBJ2-1; 7 bases match TRBD1. The V segment lost 0 bases and the J segment 8 bases; nucleotides outside the gene matches: 2. The CDR3 is 13 residues long. CDR1 and CDR2 (germline): SGHDT, YYEEEE. CDR3 bases: TGTGCCAGCAGCTTGGGGCAGGGGGATGAGCAGTTCTTC. The encoded protein is CASSLGQGDEQFF.

This clone was seen a few times. In the same sample, other DNA sequences code for this CDR3. The genes are TRBV27 and TRBJ1-5, with no clear D. The CDR3 extends over 14 amino acids. Germline V gives CDR1 MNHEY, CDR2 SMNVEV (reference sequence). Trimming shortened V by 3 bases and J by 2 bases, and 8 bases separated the two germline ends. CDR3 amino acids: CASSFRQGNQPQHF. CDR3 DNA sequence: TGTGCCAGCAGTTTTCGGCAGGGCAATCAGCCCCAGCATTTT.

This clone is a singleton in its sample. Other nucleotide sequences in the sample specify the same CDR3. The chain links TRBV4-1 to TRBJ1-5; unclear D gene. This CDR3 has 13 residues. Germline V gene sequence: CDR1 MGHRA, CDR2 YSYEKL. V was clipped by 4 bases and J by 4 bases, with 8 bases between them. Here the CDR3 reads CASSLSGNQPQHF. The CDR3 region has the DNA TGCGCCAGCAGCCTCAGCGGAAATCAGCCCCAGCATTTT.

The rearrangement joins TRBV24-1 to TRBJ2-3; the match to TRBD1 covers 7 bases. Germline values: CDR1 KGHDR, CDR2 SFDVKD. This CDR3 has 15 amino acids. Germline trimming cut 3 bases from V and 3 bases from J; bases unmatched to any gene: 5. The CDR3 nucleotides read TGTGCCACCAGTGATCCCCAACAGGGGACAGATACGCAGTATTTT. It codes for CATSDPQQGTDTQYF.